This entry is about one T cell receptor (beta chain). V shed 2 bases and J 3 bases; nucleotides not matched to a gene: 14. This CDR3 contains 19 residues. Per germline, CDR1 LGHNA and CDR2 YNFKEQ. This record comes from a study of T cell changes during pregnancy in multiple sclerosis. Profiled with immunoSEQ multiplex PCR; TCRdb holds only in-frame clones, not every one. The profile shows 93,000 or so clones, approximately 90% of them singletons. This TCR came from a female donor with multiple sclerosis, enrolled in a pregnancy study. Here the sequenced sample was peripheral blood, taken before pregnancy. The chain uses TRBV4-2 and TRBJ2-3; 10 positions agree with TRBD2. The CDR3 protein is CASSQKLERGGPRTDTQYF. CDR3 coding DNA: TGTGCCAGCAGCCAAAAGCTAGAGCGGGGGGGCCCGCGGACAGATACGCAGTATTTT.